This T cell receptor beta chain was retrieved from a study of shared clonotypes between healthy human individuals. Clones were read by immunoSEQ multiplex PCR, and TCRdb kept only the in-frame ones, dropping some. The data show under 2,500,000 clones, with roughly 95% seen just once and more than 0.1% held by the top ten. The TCR was taken from a man younger than 35 in good health. The sequencing input was naive CD4+ T cells sorted from blood. Documented subset: CD45RA+ positively selected.

This CDR3 is CASRQGDVGVNEQFF. Here the CDR3 DNA reads TGTGCCAGCAGACAGGGGGATGTGGGGGTCAATGAGCAGTTCTTC. The V gene is TRBV2, the J gene TRBJ2-1; TRBD1 matches 8 bases. From germline, CDR1 is SNHLY and CDR2 FYNNEI. The V and J ends lost 6 bases and 6 bases, in that order; junction bases with no gene match: 10. The CDR3 covers 15 residues.